The 2 T cell receptor beta chains presented below share a single source sample, sequenced in a study of blood T cell repertoires in COVID-19. The data were produced by immunoSEQ multiplex PCR, yet TCRdb's version contains in-frame clones alone and is incomplete. The sample shows about 400,000 clones, around 84% of them seen only once. Sequencing was done on a sample of peripheral blood. The receptors were gathered from a human donor in a cohort sampled during active COVID-19.

V usage is TRBV5-6 and J usage is TRBJ2-1, with a weak D call TRBD2 (6 bases). The ends were cut back, 6 bases at V and 0 bases at J, with 13 bases in the middle. Germline lookup yields CDR1 SGHDT and CDR2 YYEEEE. The CDR3 spans 15 residues. The CDR3 DNA follows: TGTGCCAGCATCGGAGCGGGCCTCTCCTACAATGAGCAGTTCTTC. It specifies CASIGAGLSYNEQFF.

This clone was seen only once. The V call is TRBV19, the J call TRBJ2-7, with TRBD1 identical over 10 bases. The CDR3 has 14 residues. Germline trimming cut 6 bases from V and 5 bases from J; bases unmatched to any gene: 7. Germline V CDR1 and CDR2: LNHDA, SQIVND (reference sequence). The CDR3 here is CASRDRDRGDEQYF. The CDR3 region has the DNA TGTGCCAGTAGAGACCGGGACAGGGGTGACGAGCAGTACTTC.